The 27 T cell receptor beta chains given below trace back to one sample, sequenced in a study of blood T cells in healthy people across ages. For the second PCR, which ran for roughly 6 to 12 cycles, a sample-barcoded 5' primer and a J-beta primer mix were used. TCRdb reanalysed the 5' RACE reads using MiXCR and keeps one entry per CDR3 protein. The data show about 400,000 distinct CDR3 sequences, with roughly half seen just once and about 54% held by the top ten. Sequenced input: blood. These receptors were obtained from a man aged 60 to 75 in good health.

The rearrangement uses TRBV5-1 and TRBJ2-1; TRBD2 agrees at 10 bases. The CDR3 sequence is 13 residues long. J was trimmed by 8 bases and V by 4 bases; bases with no gene match: 3. The germline gives CDR1 SGHRS, CDR2 YFSETQ. The CDR3 nucleotides are TGCGCCAGCAGCGGCGGGACTAGCGATGAGCAGTTCTTC. This encodes CASSGGTSDEQFF.

The table lists this clonotype with a few counts. The V call is TRBV7-2, the J call TRBJ2-1; a weak D match, TRBD1 (6 bases). CDR3 length: 14 amino acids. Germline V CDR1 and CDR2: SGHTA, FQGNSA. V was trimmed by 5 bases and J by 4 bases, leaving 12 bases between them. The CDR3 DNA sequence: TGTGCCAGCAGCCCGGTACAGGGTTACAATGAGCAGTTCTTC. This encodes CASSPVQGYNEQFF.

This clonotype was found a few times. The chain combines TRBV18 with TRBJ2-7, with a tentative D call TRBD2 (6 bases). Germline lookup yields CDR1 KGHSH and CDR2 LQKENI. V was shortened by 1 base and J by 0 bases, with 16 bases between the two germline ends. The CDR3 is 17 residues long. The CDR3 DNA reads TGTGCCAGCTCACCACAGGCGGCGGGGCTGAGCTCCTACGAGCAGTACTTC. Its translation is CASSPQAAGLSSYEQYF.

The rearrangement joins TRBV6-5 to TRBJ1-2, with D unresolved. V lost 6 bases, J lost 5 bases, and 19 bases lay in between. Germline V lookup: CDR1 MNHEY, CDR2 SVGAGI. There are 15 residues in the CDR3. CDR3 sequence reads: CASSRESQPSYGYTF. The CDR3 bases are TGTGCCAGCAGCCGTGAGAGCCAACCCTCTTATGGCTACACCTTC.

This clonotype came up a few times. J is TRBJ2-7 and V is TRBV5-1; D is perhaps TRBD1 or TRBD2 (5 bases each). The CDR3 has 14 amino acids. The germline V and J ends were trimmed by 2 bases and 3 bases, with 12 bases remaining between them. Per germline, CDR1 SGHRS and CDR2 YFSETQ. CDR3 loop: CASSFRDGDYEQYF. CDR3 in DNA: TGCGCCAGCAGCTTCCGGGACGGAGACTACGAGCAGTACTTC.

The chain is built from TRBV12-3 or TRBV12-4 and TRBJ2-1; unclear D gene. The CDR3 contains 14 residues. The ends were cut back, 1 base at V and 7 bases at J, with 11 bases in the middle. Here the CDR3 DNA reads TGTGCCAGCAGTTTAGTGACCAACGTAAATGAGCAGTTCTTC. This encodes CASSLVTNVNEQFF.

The gene calls are TRBV7-8 and TRBJ1-1; 12 nucleotides align to TRBD1. Germline CDR1 reads SGHVS; CDR2 reads FQNEAQ. The CDR3 consists of 16 residues. With 6 bases clipped from V and 3 bases from J, the junction kept 8 bases outside the gene matches. The CDR3 loop reads CASSLGTGGADTEAFF. DNA for the CDR3: TGTGCCAGCAGTCTGGGGACAGGGGGCGCGGACACTGAAGCTTTCTTT. The variable domain in full, with the rest retrieved from reference TRBV7-8 and TRBJ1-1, is GAGVSQSPRYKVAKRGQDVALRCDPISGHVSLFWYQQALGQGPEFLTYFQNEAQLDKSGLPSDRFFAERPEGSVSTLKIQRTQQEDSAVYLCASSLGTGGADTEAFFGQGTRLTVV.

The rearrangement joins TRBV29-1 to TRBJ2-7, with D perhaps TRBD1 (7 bases). The CDR3 is 14 amino acids. Trimming stripped 4 bases from V and 3 bases from J, with 16 bases between. Germline V lookup: CDR1 SQVTM, CDR2 ANQGSEA. CDR3 sequence reads: CSVGGAGGNYEQYF. The CDR3 nucleotides read TGCAGCGTTGGGGGGGCAGGGGGGAACTACGAGCAGTACTTC.

The CDR3 coding sequence is TGTGCCAGCAGTTTTCTGGCGGGAGGAGATACGCAGTATTTT. Its translation: CASSFLAGGDTQYF. The rearrangement joins TRBV12-3 or TRBV12-4 to TRBJ2-3, with TRBD2 matching over 8 bases. The CDR3 is 14 residues long. V was clipped by 3 bases and J by 5 bases; unmatched bases: 4.

The genes are TRBV5-1 and TRBJ2-3, with a tentative D call TRBD2 (7 bases). Germline-derived CDR1 and CDR2 are SGHRS and YFSETQ. Trimming removed 5 bases at V and 6 bases at J, with 19 bases between. This CDR3 contains 15 residues. The CDR3 here is CASRRDMGGLDTQYF. CDR3 DNA sequence: TGCGCCAGCAGAAGGGACATGGGGGGGCTGGATACGCAGTATTTT.

The chain links TRBV29-1 to TRBJ1-2; 8 bases fit TRBD1. CDR1 is SQVTM and CDR2 is ANQGSEA in the germline V gene. CDR3 length: 13 residues. With 4 bases clipped from V and 5 bases from J, the junction kept 6 bases outside the gene matches. This CDR3 reads CSVADRGGYGYTF. In nucleotides, the CDR3 is TGCAGCGTTGCCGACAGGGGAGGGTATGGCTACACCTTC. The full variable domain, with the rest looked up from reference TRBV29-1 and TRBJ1-2, is SAVISQKPSRDICQRGTSLTIQCQVDSQVTMMFWYRQQPGQSLTLIATANQGSEATYESGFVIDKFPISRPNLTFSTLTVSNMSPEDSSIYLCSVADRGGYGYTFGSGTRLTVV.

J is TRBJ2-1 and V is TRBV10-3; D possibly uses TRBD1 or TRBD2 (5 bases each). CDR1 and CDR2 from the germline V gene are ENHRY and SYGVKD. The V and J ends lost 0 bases and 2 bases respectively, with 8 bases between them. The CDR3 is 15 residues long. CDR3 residues: CAISESMGAYNEQFF. CDR3 nucleotides: TGTGCCATCAGTGAGTCGATGGGGGCCTACAATGAGCAGTTCTTC.

The DNA of the CDR3 is TGTGCCAGCATTAGTTACGGTAACTTAGCCAAAAACATTCAGTACTTC. Amino acids: CASISYGNLAKNIQYF. This sequence joins TRBV2 and TRBJ2-4; D not certain. Germline V gene sequence: CDR1 SNHLY, CDR2 FYNNEI. The CDR3 runs 16 residues. Trimming cost V 7 bases and J 0 bases, with 16 bases left between them.

J is TRBJ2-1 and V is TRBV7-2; 9 nucleotides match TRBD2. J gave up 0 bases and V 5 bases, and 14 bases lay outside the gene matches. The CDR3 is made up of 19 amino acids. CDR1 and CDR2 from the germline V gene are SGHTA and FQGNSA. The CDR3 sequence: CASSPTGTSRYSSYNEQFF. The CDR3 DNA sequence: TGTGCCAGCAGCCCGACCGGGACTAGCAGATACAGCTCCTACAATGAGCAGTTCTTC.

With regard to this clonotype: A read error may explain this, as a much larger clone is one base away. The genes are TRBV27 and TRBJ1-4; no firm D call. The germline V gene has CDR1 MNHEY and CDR2 SMNVEV (reference sequence). This CDR3 is 14 amino acids long. Between the trimmed V and J ends, which lost 3 bases and 5 bases, there was a span of 10 bases. CDR3 DNA sequence: TGTGCCAGCAGTTTCGGACGGAAAAATGAAAAACTGTTTTTT. Translated, it gives CASSFGRKNEKLFF.

Details on this clonotype: A much larger clone lies a single base off, so this may be a read error. This chain links TRBV20-1 with TRBJ2-4, with D tentatively TRBD2 (5 bases). The germline gives CDR1 DFQATT, CDR2 SNEGSKA (reference sequence). The CDR3 sequence is 15 residues long. The DNA of the CDR3 is TGCAGTGCTCGACGGACGGTCCTAGCCAAAAGCATTCAGTACTTC. Its translation: CSARRTVLAKSIQYF.

The V call is TRBV7-9, the J call TRBJ2-2, with TRBD1 identical over 8 bases. CDR3 length: 16 amino acids. Germline V gene sequence: CDR1 SEHNR, CDR2 FQNEAQ (reference sequence). V dropped 7 bases and J dropped 3; count of bases not matched to a gene: 10. CDR3 protein: CASTQTGGEYTGELFF. CDR3 DNA sequence: TGTGCCAGCACCCAAACAGGGGGAGAATACACCGGGGAGCTGTTTTTT.

Ten or more counts support this clonotype. This sequence joins TRBV29-1 and TRBJ2-5, with no clear D. V lost 3 bases and J lost 2, with 10 bases in between. CDR1 and CDR2 (germline): SQVTM, ANQGSEA. The CDR3 runs to 13 residues. CDR3 loop: CSVDVIVQETQYF. The CDR3 DNA is TGCAGCGTTGATGTGATAGTTCAAGAGACCCAGTACTTC.

This chain uses TRBV6-2 or TRBV6-3 with TRBJ2-7; a possible D gene is TRBD1 (6 bases). V was clipped by 5 bases and J by 3 bases, with 17 bases between them. Germline CDR1 reads MNHEY; CDR2 reads SVGEGT. The CDR3 contains 15 residues. CDR3 nucleotide sequence: TGTGCCAGCAGTGACCCCGGCAGGACAGTCTACGAGCAGTACTTC. This sequence encodes CASSDPGRTVYEQYF.

Worth noting for this clonotype: At one end, the junction sequence differs from germline, possibly due to a read error. V gene TRBV12-3 or TRBV12-4 combines with J gene TRBJ1-1; 7 bases align to TRBD1. The CDR3 contains 16 residues. The CDR3 bases are TGTGCCGGCAGTTTGATCGTGGCCAGGGGGGACACTGAAGCTTTCTTT. It yields the protein CAGSLIVARGDTEAFF.

The chain employs TRBV6-2 or TRBV6-3 and TRBJ2-3, with D possibly matching TRBD2 (6 bases). Germline V gene lookup returns CDR1 MNHEY and CDR2 SVGEGT. V was pared by 7 bases and J by 6 bases, with 23 bases between. The CDR3 extends over 16 amino acids. CDR3 sequence reads: CASTRPRAGPRDTQYF. CDR3 DNA sequence: TGTGCCAGCACCCGACCCAGAGCGGGCCCCCGGGATACGCAGTATTTT.

The table lists this clonotype with a few counts. The J gene is TRBJ2-3, the V gene TRBV19, with no clear D. The V gene lost 4 bases and the J gene lost 4 bases, with 9 bases spanning the gap. Germline-derived CDR1 and CDR2 are LNHDA and SQIVND (reference sequence). This CDR3 has 13 residues. The CDR3 here is CASSTAGADTQYF. CDR3 coding DNA: TGTGCCAGTAGTACCGCTGGGGCAGATACGCAGTATTTT.

V and J are TRBV7-3 and TRBJ1-4; the D is unclear. Germline CDR1 SGHTA, CDR2 FQGTGA. V lost 1 base, J lost 0 bases, and 6 bases lay in between. This CDR3 has 15 amino acids. The CDR3 DNA sequence: TGTGCCAGCAGCTTAAGCCCGGCAACTAATGAAAAACTGTTTTTT. Translation gives CASSLSPATNEKLFF.

This clonotype has just a few counts. The chain recombines TRBV20-1 with TRBJ2-5; 8 nucleotides agree with TRBD2. V trimming: 5 bases; J trimming: 7 bases; junction bases outside the gene matches: 15. The V gene's germline CDR1 is DFQATT and CDR2 SNEGSKA (reference sequence). The CDR3 loop spans 15 amino acids. CDR3 residues: CSARQGGGRARTQYF. The CDR3 DNA reads TGCAGTGCTCGACAAGGCGGGGGGCGCGCTCGGACCCAGTACTTC.

The chain links TRBV30 to TRBJ1-1, with 9 bases fitting TRBD1. The V segment lost 2 bases and the J segment 4 bases; nucleotides outside the gene matches: 8. Germline loops: CDR1 GTSNPN, CDR2 SVGIG (reference sequence). CDR3 length: 15 residues. Written as DNA, the CDR3 is TGTGCCTGGAGTCCACAGGGGGCTGAGACCACTGAAGCTTTCTTT. Its protein product is CAWSPQGAETTEAFF.

This chain links TRBV28 with TRBJ2-5; 13 bases line up with TRBD2. The junction had 12 bases not matched to a gene; V was cut back by 3 bases and J by 11 bases. The CDR3 is 16 residues long. CDR1 and CDR2 from the germline V gene are MDHEN and SYDVKM. CDR3 region: CASSFRTSGSIDEQYF. The CDR3 DNA sequence: TGTGCCAGCAGTTTCCGGACTAGCGGGAGTATTGATGAGCAGTACTTC.

This clonotype was counted ten times or more. The chain employs TRBV18 and TRBJ1-5, with 7 bases lining up with TRBD1. V shed 4 bases and J 5 bases; nucleotides not matched to a gene: 2. The CDR3 has 13 residues. Germline assignment: CDR1 KGHSH and CDR2 LQKENI. The CDR3 bases are TGTGCCAGCTCACTCCAGGGGGATCAGCCCCAGCATTTT. It codes for CASSLQGDQPQHF.